These 21 T cell receptor beta chains were all obtained from the same sample, sequenced in a study of identical twins. TCRdb reprocessed the 5' RACE reads via MiXCR and lists one record per CDR3 protein. The repertoire has about 280,000 distinct CDR3 sequences, under 9% of them found once; the top ten carry approximately 2%. The same data also went into a second study, on yellow fever vaccine responses in identical twins.

Sequenced material: memory (CD45RO+) T cells sorted from blood. The receptors originated from a young woman in good health.

This chain connects TRBV15 to TRBJ1-5; 10 nucleotides align to TRBD1. With 5 bases clipped from V and 4 bases from J, the junction kept 2 bases outside the gene matches. Germline V CDR1 and CDR2: LNHNV, YYDKDF (reference sequence). CDR3 length equals 14 residues. The CDR3 DNA sequence: TGTGCCACCAGCGGGGACAGGGGTAATCAGCCCCAGCATTTT. It translates to CATSGDRGNQPQHF.

The chain is built from TRBV10-2 and TRBJ2-7; no firm D call. V was shortened by 6 bases and J by 0 bases, with 6 bases between the two germline ends. The CDR3 is 12 residues long. The germline V gene has CDR1 WSHSY and CDR2 SAAADI. For the CDR3, the DNA is TGCGCCAGCAGAACTGTCTCCTACGAGCAGTACTTC. Residues: CASRTVSYEQYF.

This clonotype was detected many times. The J gene is TRBJ2-1, the V gene TRBV12-3 or TRBV12-4; 10 positions agree with TRBD2. This CDR3 contains 14 residues. V shed 6 bases, J shed 5 bases, and the junction held 4 bases outside the gene matches. CDR3 in amino acids: CASRRTSGNNEQFF. In DNA form, the CDR3 reads TGTGCCAGCAGGAGGACTAGCGGTAACAATGAGCAGTTCTTC.

This clonotype was seen only a few times. This chain joins TRBV6-1 and TRBJ2-5, with 9 nucleotides matching TRBD2. After removal of 6 bases from V and 3 bases from J, the junction contained 2 bases not matched to a gene. The V gene's germline CDR1 is MNHNS and CDR2 SASEGT. The CDR3 is made up of 13 amino acids. The DNA of the CDR3 is TGTGCCAGCAGGAGACTAGCGGAAGAGACCCAGTACTTC. Protein: CASRRLAEETQYF.

The table lists this clonotype with a few counts. This chain links TRBV28 with TRBJ2-5; 7 nucleotides match TRBD1. This CDR3 has 13 residues. Germline V gene sequence: CDR1 MDHEN, CDR2 SYDVKM. The ends lost 8 bases at V and 9 bases at J; junction bases unmatched: 12. The CDR3 nucleotides read TGTGCCAGCCGCCCTACAGGGGCGCGAGCCCAGTACTTC. Encoded protein: CASRPTGARAQYF.

This clonotype has more than one count but fewer than ten. V is TRBV20-1 and J is TRBJ2-1, with D perhaps given as TRBD1 or TRBD2 (5 bases each). Deletions cut 3 bases from V and 8 bases from J, with 23 bases between. Germline CDR1 is DFQATT and CDR2 is SNEGSKA (reference sequence). The length of the CDR3 is 16 residues. The CDR3: CSASGSDGTSGHEQFF. The DNA for the CDR3 is TGCAGTGCTAGCGGTTCGGACGGGACGTCGGGTCATGAGCAGTTCTTC.

This clonotype was found a few times. This sequence joins TRBV21-1 and TRBJ2-1; whether TRBD1, the table's D call, matches the DNA was not checked. TRBV21-1 is an annotated pseudogene. The CDR3 totals 16 residues. CDR3 DNA sequence: TGTGCCAGCAGCCCCCGGGACCGCCGACGGAGCAATGAGCAGTTCTTC. Its translation is CASSPRDRRRSNEQFF.

The gene calls are TRBV7-2 and TRBJ2-3; TRBD2 agrees at 11 bases. The CDR3 is 17 amino acids. The trim removed 8 bases at V and 2 bases at J, leaving 12 bases unmatched. Germline CDR1 reads SGHTA; CDR2 reads FQGNSA. The CDR3 sequence: CASGIMASGGFTDTQYF. CDR3 DNA sequence: TGTGCCAGCGGAATAATGGCTAGCGGGGGGTTCACAGATACGCAGTATTTT.

This chain uses TRBV20-1 with TRBJ2-7, with 7 bases lining up with TRBD1. J was trimmed by 7 bases and V by 5 bases; bases with no gene match: 14. This CDR3 contains 14 residues. The germline V gene has CDR1 DFQATT and CDR2 SNEGSKA (reference sequence). The CDR3 is CSALSATGTTEQYV. In DNA form, the CDR3 reads TGCAGTGCTCTTTCCGCGACAGGGACGACAGAGCAGTACGTC.

This clonotype was seen a few times. V usage is TRBV24-1 and J usage is TRBJ1-2; possibly TRBD1 for D (5 bases). The germline gives CDR1 KGHDR, CDR2 SFDVKD. Trimming cost V 1 base and J 7 bases, with 6 bases left between them. The CDR3 consists of 12 residues. The CDR3 loop reads CATSDFGGGYTF. DNA of the CDR3: TGTGCCACCAGTGATTTCGGGGGTGGCTACACCTTC.

In its sample, this clonotype was seen a few times. The chain links TRBV20-1 to TRBJ2-7, with D hard to call. The CDR3 length is 13 residues. Trimming stripped 3 bases from V and 6 bases from J, with 15 bases between. Germline lookup yields CDR1 DFQATT and CDR2 SNEGSKA (reference sequence). The CDR3 coding sequence is TGCAGTGCTAGCCCTGGGCAAACGCGCGAGCAGTACTTC. This encodes CSASPGQTREQYF.

The rearrangement uses TRBV7-6 and TRBJ1-1; D gene uncertain. The CDR3 is 13 amino acids. V dropped 1 base and J dropped 3 bases, with 6 bases sitting between them. The germline V gene encodes CDR1 SGHVS and CDR2 FNYEAQ. This CDR3 reads CASSLDVYTEAFF. The CDR3, as DNA: TGTGCCAGCAGCTTAGATGTATACACTGAAGCTTTCTTT.

This clonotype was detected many times. The chain couples TRBV28 to TRBJ2-4; no reliable D call. Trimming removed 5 bases from V and 1 base from J, with 9 bases in between. CDR3 length equals 14 residues. In germline, CDR1 is MDHEN, CDR2 SYDVKM. For the CDR3, the DNA is TGTGCCAGCAGTCCGACGGGTGCCAAAAACATTCAGTACTTC. Protein: CASSPTGAKNIQYF.

This clonotype was seen ten or more times. This rearrangement joins TRBV10-3 to TRBJ1-1; unclear D gene. Germline CDR1 ENHRY, CDR2 SYGVKD. The CDR3 contains 12 residues. V was clipped by 2 bases and J by 1 base, with 2 bases between them. The CDR3 loop is CAISEENTEAFF. CDR3 sequence (DNA): TGTGCCATCAGTGAGGAGAACACTGAAGCTTTCTTT.

This clonotype was counted ten times or more. The chain links TRBV7-2 to TRBJ2-2; D gene uncertain. Trimming left V 4 bases short and J 7 bases short, with 13 bases between. Germline V CDR1 and CDR2: SGHTA, FQGNSA. This CDR3 region has 14 residues. The CDR3 protein is CASSSTGVHGELFF. The DNA of the CDR3 is TGTGCCAGCAGCTCGACGGGTGTCCACGGGGAGCTGTTTTTT.

This clonotype was detected many times. This rearrangement joins TRBV28 to TRBJ1-5, with D tentatively TRBD1 (6 bases). Germline loops: CDR1 MDHEN, CDR2 SYDVKM. The CDR3 sequence is 14 residues long. V lost 10 bases, J lost 0 bases, and 13 bases lay in between. The CDR3 protein is CANGDTLSNQPQHF. The CDR3 DNA is TGTGCCAATGGGGACACCCTTAGCAATCAGCCCCAGCATTTT.

This clonotype showed up just a few times. V and J are TRBV5-1 and TRBJ2-1; TRBD2 matches at 8 bases. The CDR3 consists of 17 residues. After removal of 0 bases from V and 4 bases from J, the junction contained 9 bases not matched to a gene. CDR1 and CDR2 (germline): SGHRS, YFSETQ. The chain's CDR3 is CASSLVMASGPYNEQFF. The CDR3 nucleotides are TGCGCCAGCAGCTTGGTTATGGCTAGCGGGCCGTACAATGAGCAGTTCTTC.

Many counts were recorded for this clonotype. The CDR3 is CASRQPGGRNEQFF. The CDR3 region has the DNA TGTGCCAGCAGACAACCAGGGGGTCGGAATGAGCAGTTCTTC. V gene TRBV12-3 or TRBV12-4 combines with J gene TRBJ2-1, with 7 bases aligning to TRBD1. The CDR3 length is 14 residues. V was pared by 6 bases and J by 7 bases, with 9 bases of the junction left unmatched.

This clonotype was seen only a few times. The chain couples TRBV3-1 to TRBJ2-1, with 7 bases aligning to TRBD1. The CDR3 has 16 residues. Germline V gives CDR1 LGHDT, CDR2 YNNKEL (reference sequence). Trimming removed 0 bases from V and 2 bases from J; junction bases left unmatched: 4. This CDR3 reads CASSQEGQFTYNEQFF. The DNA for the CDR3 is TGTGCCAGCAGCCAAGAGGGACAGTTCACCTACAATGAGCAGTTCTTC.

This clonotype was detected a few times. The chain employs TRBV19 and TRBJ2-1, with 11 bases aligning to TRBD2. V was pared by 4 bases and J by 8 bases, with 10 bases of the junction left unmatched. CDR3 size: 16 residues. Germline CDR1 and CDR2: LNHDA and SQIVND (reference sequence). For the CDR3, the DNA is TGTGCCAGTAGTAAGCTAGCGGGAGGCCATGTCGATGAGCAGTTCTTC. Its protein is CASSKLAGGHVDEQFF.

This clonotype was observed a few times. J is TRBJ2-7 and V is TRBV6-1; maybe TRBD1 (6 bases). V lost 4 bases to trimming and J lost 6 bases, with 10 bases between them. The CDR3 runs 12 residues. Germline CDR1 and CDR2: MNHNS and SASEGT. The CDR3 DNA reads TGTGCCAGCAGTGCCTGGGGGCTCGAGCAGTACTTC. Residues: CASSAWGLEQYF.